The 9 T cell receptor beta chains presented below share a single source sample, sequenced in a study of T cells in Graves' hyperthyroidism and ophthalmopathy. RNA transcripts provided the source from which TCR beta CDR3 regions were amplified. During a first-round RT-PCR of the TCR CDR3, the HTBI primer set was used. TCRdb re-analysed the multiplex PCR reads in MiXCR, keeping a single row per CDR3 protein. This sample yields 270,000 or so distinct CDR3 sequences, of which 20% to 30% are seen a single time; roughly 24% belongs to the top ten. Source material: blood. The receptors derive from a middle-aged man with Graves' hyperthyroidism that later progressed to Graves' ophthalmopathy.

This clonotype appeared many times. The chain's CDR3 is CSARDSSGSNTGELFF. The CDR3 DNA follows: TGCAGTGCTAGAGATTCTAGCGGGAGCAACACCGGGGAGCTGTTTTTT. This chain uses TRBV20-1 with TRBJ2-2; 10 bases map to TRBD2. V shed 0 bases, J shed 2 bases, and the junction held 3 bases outside the gene matches. Germline V gene lookup returns CDR1 DFQATT and CDR2 SNEGSKA (reference sequence). The length of the CDR3 is 16 residues.

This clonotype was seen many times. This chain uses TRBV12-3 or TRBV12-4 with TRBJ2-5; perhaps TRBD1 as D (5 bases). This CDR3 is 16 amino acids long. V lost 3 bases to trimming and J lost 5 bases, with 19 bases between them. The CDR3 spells CASSFLNRPTGETQYF. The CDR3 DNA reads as TGTGCCAGCAGTTTTCTAAACAGGCCTACTGGGGAGACCCAGTACTTC.

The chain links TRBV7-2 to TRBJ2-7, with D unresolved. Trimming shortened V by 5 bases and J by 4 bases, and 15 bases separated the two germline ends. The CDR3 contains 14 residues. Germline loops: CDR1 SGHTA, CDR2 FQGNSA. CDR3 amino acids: CASSPHLGSYEQYF. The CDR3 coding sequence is TGTGCCAGCAGCCCCCACCTGGGTAGTTACGAGCAGTACTTC.

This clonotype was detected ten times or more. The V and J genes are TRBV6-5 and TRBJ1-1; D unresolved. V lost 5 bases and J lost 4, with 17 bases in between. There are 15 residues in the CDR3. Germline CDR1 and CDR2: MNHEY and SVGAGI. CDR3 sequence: CASSNHTPEGTEAFF. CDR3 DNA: TGTGCCAGCAGTAACCACACGCCCGAGGGCACTGAAGCTTTCTTT.

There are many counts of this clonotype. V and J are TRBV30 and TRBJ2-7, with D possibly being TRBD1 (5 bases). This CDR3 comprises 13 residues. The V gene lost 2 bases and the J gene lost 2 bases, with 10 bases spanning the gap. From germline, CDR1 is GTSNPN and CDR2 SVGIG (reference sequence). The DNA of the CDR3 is TGTGCCTGGAGTATGCCAGGGACCTACGAGCAGTACTTC. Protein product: CAWSMPGTYEQYF.

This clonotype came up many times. In nucleotides, the CDR3 is TGCGCCAGCAGCTTGAGGGCACAGTTTGGGTTTCAAGAGACCCAGTACTTC. It specifies CASSLRAQFGFQETQYF. J is TRBJ2-5 and V is TRBV5-1; D gene unclear. V was cut by 1 base and J by 2 bases, with 18 bases left in between. The CDR3 consists of 17 residues. Germline CDR1 is SGHRS and CDR2 is YFSETQ.

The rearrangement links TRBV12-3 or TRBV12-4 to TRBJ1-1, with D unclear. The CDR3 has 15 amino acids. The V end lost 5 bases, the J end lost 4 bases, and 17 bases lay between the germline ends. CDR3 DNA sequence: TGTGCCAGCAGTCCACAGAGCCGAACGAGCACTGAAGCTTTCTTT. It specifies CASSPQSRTSTEAFF.

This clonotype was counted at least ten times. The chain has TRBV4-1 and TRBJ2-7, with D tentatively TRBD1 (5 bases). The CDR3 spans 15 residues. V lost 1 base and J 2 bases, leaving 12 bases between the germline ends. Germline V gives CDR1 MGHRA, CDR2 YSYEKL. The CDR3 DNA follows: TGCGCCAGCAGCCAAGCCGAACAGGCCCCCTACGAGCAGTACTTC. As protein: CASSQAEQAPYEQYF.

CDR3 loop: CSASGQGGQPQHF. The CDR3 DNA reads TGCAGTGCTAGCGGGCAGGGCGGACAGCCCCAGCATTTT. The chain uses TRBV20-1 and TRBJ1-5; TRBD1 might be the D (5 bases). V lost 3 bases and J 7 bases, leaving 13 bases between the germline ends. The CDR3 has 13 residues. The germline gives CDR1 DFQATT, CDR2 SNEGSKA (reference sequence).